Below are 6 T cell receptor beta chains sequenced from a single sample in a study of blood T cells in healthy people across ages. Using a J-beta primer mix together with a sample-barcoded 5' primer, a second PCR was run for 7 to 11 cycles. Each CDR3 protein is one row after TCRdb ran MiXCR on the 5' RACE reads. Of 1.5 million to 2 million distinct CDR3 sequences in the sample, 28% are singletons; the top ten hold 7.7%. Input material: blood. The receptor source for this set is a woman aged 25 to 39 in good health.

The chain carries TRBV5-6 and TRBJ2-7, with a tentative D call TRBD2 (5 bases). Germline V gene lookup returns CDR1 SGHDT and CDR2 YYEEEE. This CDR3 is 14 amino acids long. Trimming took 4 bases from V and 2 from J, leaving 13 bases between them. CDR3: CASSPDYATYEQYF. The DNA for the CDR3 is TGTGCCAGCAGCCCCGACTATGCAACCTACGAGCAGTACTTC.

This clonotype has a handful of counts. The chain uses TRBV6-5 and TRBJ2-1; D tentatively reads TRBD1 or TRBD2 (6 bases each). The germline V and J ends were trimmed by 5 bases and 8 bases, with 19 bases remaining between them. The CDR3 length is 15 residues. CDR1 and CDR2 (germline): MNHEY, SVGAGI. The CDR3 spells CASSLARNRVDEQFF. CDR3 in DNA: TGTGCCAGCAGTCTAGCGAGGAACAGGGTGGATGAGCAGTTCTTC.

The CDR3 sequence is CASSLRATGTEAFF. The CDR3 bases are TGTGCCAGCAGCTTGAGAGCCACGGGGACTGAAGCTTTCTTT. The rearrangement uses TRBV7-9 and TRBJ1-1; D gene uncertain. The V end lost 3 bases, the J end lost 5 bases, and 13 bases lay between the germline ends. Looked up from germline, CDR1 is SEHNR and CDR2 is FQNEAQ (reference sequence). The CDR3 loop spans 14 amino acids.

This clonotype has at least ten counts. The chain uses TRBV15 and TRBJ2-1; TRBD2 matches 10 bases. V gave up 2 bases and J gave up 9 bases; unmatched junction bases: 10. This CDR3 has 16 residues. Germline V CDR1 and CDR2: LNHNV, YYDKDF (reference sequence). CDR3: CATSRSLSGRGTEQFF. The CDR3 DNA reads TGTGCCACCAGCAGATCCTTAAGCGGGAGGGGTACTGAGCAGTTCTTC.

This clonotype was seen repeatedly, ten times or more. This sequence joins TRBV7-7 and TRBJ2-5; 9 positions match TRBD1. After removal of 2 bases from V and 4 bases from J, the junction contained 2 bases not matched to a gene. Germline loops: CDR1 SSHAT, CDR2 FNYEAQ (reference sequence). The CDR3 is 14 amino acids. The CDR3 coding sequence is TGTGCCAGCAGCTTAAGGACAGGGGCAGAGACCCAGTACTTC. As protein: CASSLRTGAETQYF.

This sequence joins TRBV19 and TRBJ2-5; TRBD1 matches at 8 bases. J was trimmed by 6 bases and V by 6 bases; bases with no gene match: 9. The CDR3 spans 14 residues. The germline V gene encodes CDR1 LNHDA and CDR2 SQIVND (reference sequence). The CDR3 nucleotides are TGTGCCAGTAGGATCGACAGGGGAGGCAAGACCCAGTACTTC. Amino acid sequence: CASRIDRGGKTQYF.